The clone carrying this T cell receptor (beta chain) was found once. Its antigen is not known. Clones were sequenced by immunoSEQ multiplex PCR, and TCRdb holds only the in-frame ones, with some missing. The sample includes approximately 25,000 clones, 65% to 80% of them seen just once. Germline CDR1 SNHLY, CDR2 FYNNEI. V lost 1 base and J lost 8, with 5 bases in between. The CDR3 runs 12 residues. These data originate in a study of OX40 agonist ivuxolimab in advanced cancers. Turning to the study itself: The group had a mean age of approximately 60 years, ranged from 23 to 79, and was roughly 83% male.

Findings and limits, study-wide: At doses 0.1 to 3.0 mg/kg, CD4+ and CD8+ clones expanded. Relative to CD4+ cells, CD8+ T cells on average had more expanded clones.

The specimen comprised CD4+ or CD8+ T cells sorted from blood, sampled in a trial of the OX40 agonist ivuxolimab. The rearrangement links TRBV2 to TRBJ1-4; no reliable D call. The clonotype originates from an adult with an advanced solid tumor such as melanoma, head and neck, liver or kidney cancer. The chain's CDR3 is CASSEGGEKLFF. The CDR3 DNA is TGTGCCAGCAGTGAAGGGGGAGAAAAACTGTTTTTT.